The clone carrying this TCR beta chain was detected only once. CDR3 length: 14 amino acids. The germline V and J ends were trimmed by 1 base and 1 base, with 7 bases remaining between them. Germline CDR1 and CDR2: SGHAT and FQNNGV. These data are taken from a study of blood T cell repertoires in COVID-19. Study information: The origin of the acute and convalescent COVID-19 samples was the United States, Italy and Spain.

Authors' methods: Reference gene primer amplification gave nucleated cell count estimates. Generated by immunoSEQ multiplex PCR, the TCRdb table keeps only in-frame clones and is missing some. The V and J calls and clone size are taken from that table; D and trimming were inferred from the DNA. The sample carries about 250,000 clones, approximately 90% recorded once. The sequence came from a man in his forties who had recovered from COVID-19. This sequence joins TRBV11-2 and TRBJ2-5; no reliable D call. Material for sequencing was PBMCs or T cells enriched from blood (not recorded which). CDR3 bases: TGTGCCAGCAGCTTAGGCGGAGTCCAAGAGACCCAGTACTTC. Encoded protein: CASSLGGVQETQYF.